This T cell receptor beta chain stems from a study of radiation and T cells in renal cell carcinoma. This clone came up once. Sequenced by immunoSEQ multiplex PCR; TCRdb stores in-frame clones only, minus some. This sample has 100,000 to 150,000 clones, with about four fifths found just once. Time point denoted: blood 2 weeks post-SBRT. The treatment was: 15 Gy SBRT to primary tumor, nephrectomy 4 weeks later. Germline-derived CDR1 and CDR2 are MNHNY and SVGAGI (reference sequence). The CDR3 has 12 residues. Deletions cut 2 bases from V and 7 bases from J, with 8 bases between. The clonotype comes from a man aged 45 to 65 with renal cell carcinoma. This sequence joins TRBV6-6 and TRBJ1-2, with D unresolved. Sequencing used blood, obtained from a patient whose treatment included radiotherapy and nephrectomy. For the CDR3, the DNA is TGTGCCAGCAGTTACGACGAGGCTGGCTACACCTTC. Residues: CASSYDEAGYTF.